A single sample is the source of the 22 T cell receptor beta chains below, sequenced in a study of T cell responses to AZD1222 COVID-19 vaccine. Only in-frame clones appear in the TCRdb table, and some are missing; sequencing was by immunoSEQ multiplex PCR. There are 130,000 to 150,000 clones in the sample; about 90% occur only once, and roughly 3.8% lies in the top ten. The sample here was peripheral blood, taken 28 days after the second AZD1222 dose. These receptors all come from an adult who received the AZD1222 COVID-19 vaccine.

The chain has TRBV18 and TRBJ2-1, with 12 bases identical to TRBD2. This CDR3 spans 15 amino acids. V lost 3 bases and J lost 8; bases outside the gene matches: 5. Germline CDR1 is KGHSH and CDR2 is LQKENI. CDR3 bases: TGTGCCAGCTCACCGACTAGCGGGGGCGGGTATGAGCAGTTCTTC. It encodes CASSPTSGGGYEQFF.

The rearrangement links TRBV5-8 to TRBJ1-2, with TRBD1 matching over 7 bases. The germline gives CDR1 SGHTS, CDR2 YDEGEE. V trimming: 5 bases; J trimming: 0 bases; junction bases outside the gene matches: 7. The CDR3 is 15 amino acids. CDR3 nucleotides: TGTGCCAGCAGGACCGGGACAGCCCCTAACTATGGCTACACCTTC. It translates to CASRTGTAPNYGYTF. Filled out from reference TRBV5-8 and TRBJ1-2, the complete variable domain reads EAGVTQSPTHLIKTRGQQATLRCSPISGHTSVYWYQQALGLGLQFLLWYDEGEERNRGNFPPRFSGRQFPNYSSELNVNALELEDSALYLCASRTGTAPNYGYTFGSGTRLTVV.

This clone was seen only once. The chain combines TRBV6-5 with TRBJ2-7; maybe TRBD2 (5 bases). V was clipped by 5 bases and J by 3 bases, with 14 bases between them. This CDR3 spans 14 amino acids. CDR1 is MNHEY, CDR2 SVGAGI, per germline. CDR3 DNA: TGTGCCAGCAGTAATTGGCGGGCGAACTACGAGCAGTACTTC. Its protein is CASSNWRANYEQYF.

As for this clone: Other nucleotide sequences from this sample produce the same CDR3. V gene TRBV7-9 combines with J gene TRBJ1-2, with D unclear. Germline-derived CDR1 and CDR2 are SEHNR and FQNEAQ (reference sequence). V was pared by 0 bases and J by 5 bases, with 7 bases between. There are 13 residues in the CDR3. CDR3 amino acids: CASSLARPYGYTF. CDR3 DNA sequence: TGTGCCAGCAGCTTAGCGAGGCCGTATGGCTACACCTTC.

The chain carries TRBV6-2 or TRBV6-3 and TRBJ2-7; D might be TRBD1 or TRBD2, each matching 5 bases. CDR3 size: 11 residues. Looked up from germline, CDR1 is MNHEY and CDR2 is SVGEGT. The germline V and J ends were trimmed by 5 bases and 6 bases, with 8 bases remaining between them. The DNA for the CDR3 is TGTGCCAGCAGTAGGGGACGCGAGCAGTACTTC. This codes for CASSRGREQYF.

The chain combines TRBV19 with TRBJ1-5; weak D call: TRBD1 (6 bases). V was pared by 3 bases and J by 6 bases, with 15 bases between. Per germline, CDR1 LNHDA and CDR2 SQIVND (reference sequence). The CDR3 has 15 amino acids. CDR3 sequence (DNA): TGTGCCAGTAGTATGCAGGGACATATCGGTCAGCCCCAGCATTTT. It encodes CASSMQGHIGQPQHF.

V gene TRBV19 combines with J gene TRBJ1-1; D perhaps matches TRBD1 (6 bases). From germline, CDR1 is LNHDA and CDR2 SQIVND (reference sequence). With 1 base removed from V and 0 bases from J, the gap between germline ends came to 12 bases. The CDR3 runs to 16 residues. CDR3 region: CASSIGGALMNTEAFF. As DNA, the CDR3 is TGTGCCAGTAGTATAGGGGGGGCCCTAATGAACACTGAAGCTTTCTTT.

J is TRBJ1-4 and V is TRBV2; 8 bases are a match to TRBD1. CDR3 length equals 14 residues. Germline trimming cut 6 bases from V and 8 bases from J; bases unmatched to any gene: 8. Germline-derived CDR1 and CDR2 are SNHLY and FYNNEI. The CDR3 DNA reads TGTGCCAGCAGGGTGGACAGGGTTATCGAAAAACTGTTTTTT. It is translated as CASRVDRVIEKLFF.

This clone was counted a single time. The J gene is TRBJ1-1, the V gene TRBV12-5, with D perhaps TRBD1 (5 bases). Trimming took 6 bases from V and 5 from J, leaving 13 bases between them. The germline gives CDR1 LGHNT, CDR2 FRNRAP. CDR3 length equals 13 residues. The CDR3 loop reads CASGRVGGTEAFF. The CDR3 nucleotides are TGTGCTAGTGGCCGGGTTGGGGGAACTGAAGCTTTCTTT. Filled out from reference TRBV12-5 and TRBJ1-1, the complete variable domain reads DARVTQTPRHKVTEMGQEVTMRCQPILGHNTVFWYRQTMMQGLELLAYFRNRAPLDDSGMPKDRFSAEMPDATLATLKIQPSEPRDSAVYFCASGRVGGTEAFFGQGTRLTVV.

This rearrangement joins TRBV2 to TRBJ2-7; 9 positions agree with TRBD2. Germline V gives CDR1 SNHLY, CDR2 FYNNEI. This CDR3 comprises 15 residues. Trimming took 1 base from V and 2 from J; bases not matched to a gene: 3. For the CDR3, the DNA is TGTGCCAGCAGTGAAGTGACTAGCGGCACCTACGAGCAGTACTTC. It is translated as CASSEVTSGTYEQYF.

The CDR3 loop is CASSLARGGSSYNEQFF. The DNA of the CDR3 is TGCGCCAGCAGCTTGGCTAGGGGCGGAAGCTCCTACAATGAGCAGTTCTTC. The V call is TRBV5-1, the J call TRBJ2-1; weak D call: TRBD1 (5 bases). Deletions cut 0 bases from V and 0 bases from J, with 13 bases between. The CDR3 length is 17 residues. Germline V gene data show CDR1 as SGHRS and CDR2 as YFSETQ.

The chain combines TRBV5-1 with TRBJ1-4; D remains ambiguous. There are 14 residues in the CDR3. Trimming pared 5 bases from V and 4 bases from J, leaving 12 bases between. CDR1 SGHRS and CDR2 YFSETQ come from the germline V gene. The CDR3, as DNA: TGCGCCAGCAGGACCCCGTCTGGTAATGAAAAACTGTTTTTT. Translated, it gives CASRTPSGNEKLFF.

The chain is built from TRBV6-5 and TRBJ2-6; D possibly corresponds to TRBD2 (6 bases). V was clipped by 2 bases and J by 7 bases, with 12 bases between them. In germline, CDR1 is MNHEY, CDR2 SVGAGI. CDR3 length: 15 amino acids. Here the CDR3 DNA reads TGTGCCAGCAGTTACGGTCCGGGGGTTGCCAACGTCCTGACTTTC. This gives the protein CASSYGPGVANVLTF.

This chain uses TRBV27 with TRBJ2-5; D possibly corresponds to TRBD2 (5 bases). The germline V gene encodes CDR1 MNHEY and CDR2 SMNVEV (reference sequence). This CDR3 contains 15 residues. V lost 5 bases and J lost 2, with 15 bases in between. CDR3 amino acids: CASSPRRAGQETQYF. Here the CDR3 DNA reads TGTGCCAGCAGTCCACGGCGGGCAGGTCAAGAGACCCAGTACTTC.

The chain couples TRBV5-6 to TRBJ1-6; D uncertain. The CDR3 sequence is 12 residues long. Trimming stripped 1 base from V and 9 bases from J, with 5 bases between. Germline V lookup: CDR1 SGHDT, CDR2 YYEEEE. The CDR3 reads CASSLPVSPLHF. DNA for the CDR3: TGTGCCAGCAGCTTGCCGGTTTCACCCCTCCACTTT. Together with reference TRBV5-6 and TRBJ1-6, the CDR3 gives the full variable domain: DAGVTQSPTHLIKTRGQQVTLRCSPKSGHDTVSWYQQALGQGPQFIFQYYEEEERQRGNFPDRFSGHQFPNYSSELNVNALLLGDSALYLCASSLPVSPLHFGNGTRLTVT.

The table lists this clone with a count of one. The chain recombines TRBV24-1 with TRBJ2-2, with TRBD1 matching 10 bases. Germline CDR1 reads KGHDR; CDR2 reads SFDVKD. The J segment lost 5 bases and the V segment lost 10 bases, leaving 6 bases of the junction unmatched. The length of the CDR3 is 14 residues. The CDR3 bases are TGTGCCACTCGCGGGACAGGGGATACCGGGGAGCTGTTTTTT. It is translated as CATRGTGDTGELFF.

The J gene is TRBJ2-3, the V gene TRBV27, with 9 bases identical to TRBD2. The CDR3 covers 17 residues. Trimming at V came to 3 bases and at J to 2 bases, leaving 9 bases not matched to a gene. Germline CDR1 is MNHEY and CDR2 is SMNVEV (reference sequence). The CDR3 loop is CASSFGRGGRITDTQYF. The CDR3 nucleotides read TGTGCCAGCAGTTTTGGGCGGGGGGGCCGGATCACAGATACGCAGTATTTT.

The chain employs TRBV6-6 and TRBJ1-3; D not resolved. This CDR3 is 13 amino acids long. The V end lost 8 bases, the J end lost 0 bases, and 8 bases lay between the germline ends. CDR1 MNHNY and CDR2 SVGAGI come from the germline V gene (reference sequence). The CDR3 bases are TGTGCCAGCGTAGGCGTCTCTGGAAACACCATATATTTT. Protein: CASVGVSGNTIYF.

This chain uses TRBV9 with TRBJ2-7; 8 positions agree with TRBD2. The CDR3 covers 14 residues. The trim removed 3 bases at V and 6 bases at J, leaving 8 bases unmatched. Germline CDR1 reads SGDLS; CDR2 reads YYNGEE. CDR3 in DNA: TGTGCCAGCAGCGAGGGAGCGGGAGTATTCGAGCAGTACTTC. The encoded protein is CASSEGAGVFEQYF. Together with reference TRBV9 and TRBJ2-7, the CDR3 gives the full variable domain: DSGVTQTPKHLITATGQRVTLRCSPRSGDLSVYWYQQSLDQGLQFLIQYYNGEERAKGNILERFSAQQFPDLHSELNLSSLELGDSALYFCASSEGAGVFEQYFGPGTRLTVT.

The chain carries TRBV18 and TRBJ2-7; TRBD1 matches 7 bases. This CDR3 comprises 14 residues. J was trimmed by 2 bases and V by 6 bases; bases with no gene match: 7. CDR1 KGHSH and CDR2 LQKENI come from the germline V gene. The CDR3 DNA reads TGTGCCAGCTCTAACTCCGGGACAGCCTACGAGCAGTACTTC. The encoded protein is CASSNSGTAYEQYF.

The V call is TRBV11-2, the J call TRBJ2-7; 10 bases fit TRBD2. CDR1 and CDR2 from the germline V gene are SGHAT and FQNNGV. The CDR3 has 16 residues. The V and J ends lost 4 bases and 2 bases, in that order; junction bases with no gene match: 8. The CDR3 DNA reads TGTGCCAGCAGCTCCCCGGCGCTAGCGGGAGCCTACGAGCAGTACTTC. Translation gives CASSSPALAGAYEQYF.

V is TRBV5-1 and J is TRBJ2-2, with a tentative D call TRBD2 (6 bases). The V end lost 3 bases, the J end lost 7 bases, and 13 bases lay between the germline ends. The CDR3 is 14 amino acids. In germline, CDR1 is SGHRS, CDR2 YFSETQ. The CDR3 DNA reads as TGCGCCAGCAGCTCCGGGACGGGGGTCGGGGAGCTGTTTTTT. Residues: CASSSGTGVGELFF.